This TCR beta chain was documented in a study of beta chain features in type 1 diabetes. The wider study: All samples together contributed 85 million to 120 million sorted cells for examination. General observations from the study: Patients' naive, central memory and regulatory TCRB repertoires appeared more alike than those of healthy donors. All four CD4+ subsets from Type 1 diabetes patients carried moderately but significantly shorter TCRB CDR3s.

The whole isolated RNA underwent reverse transcription, so sequencing captured expressed TCRB transcripts. Clones were read by immunoSEQ multiplex PCR, and TCRdb kept only the in-frame ones, dropping some. Among about 150,000 clones listed, over 9% were seen once. The length of the CDR3 is 14 residues. The V and J ends lost 3 bases and 2 bases respectively, with 9 bases between them. The V gene's germline CDR1 is SGHTA and CDR2 FQGNSA. This clone was counted only a few times. The antigen remains undetermined. What was sequenced was central memory CD4+ T cells from blood. The TCR was taken from a man aged 30-40 years with type 1 diabetes. This chain connects TRBV7-2 to TRBJ2-3, with D possibly matching TRBD1 (5 bases). The CDR3 reads CASSLGLNTDTQYF. In DNA, the CDR3 is TGTGCCAGCAGCTTGGGGCTCAACACAGATACGCAGTATTTT. The variable domain in full, with the rest retrieved from reference TRBV7-2 and TRBJ2-3, is GAGVSQSPSNKVTEKGKDVELRCDPISGHTALYWYRQSLGQGLEFLIYFQGNSAPDKSGLPSDRFSAERTGGSVSTLTIQRTQQEDSAVYLCASSLGLNTDTQYFGPGTRLTVL.